A single TCR beta chain is shown here with its context. Its antigen is unknown. No much larger clone is present one base from it, and per-base qualities are unavailable. The trial excluded patients who had a history of autoimmune disease or who were on systemic immunosuppression. Peripheral blood for TCR sequencing was collected from all dose cohorts at baseline, on cycle 4 day 1, and on cycle 7 day 1. Samples were obtained from an open-label, multicenter, first-in-human phase I dose-escalation trial of ivuxolimab. The trial enrolled adults with locally advanced or metastatic head and neck squamous cell, hepatocellular, melanoma or renal cell carcinoma. Before TCR sequencing, CD4+ T cells and CD8+ T cells from peripheral blood were sorted into separate populations. This specimen belongs to a study of OX40 agonist ivuxolimab in advanced cancers. For the wider study: The costimulatory receptor OX40 (CD134) was targeted by ivuxolimab, a fully human IgG2 agonistic monoclonal antibody. Intravenous ivuxolimab was administered to patients every 2 weeks at six dose levels: 0.01, 0.1, 0.3, 1.5, 3 and 10 mg/kg. Of the 50 to 55 patients in dose escalation, some 19 had hepatocellular carcinoma, some 15 had melanoma, 9 had renal cell carcinoma and 9 had head and neck cancer. The dose-escalation cohort was 82.7% male with a mean age of roughly 62 years, ranging from roughly 23 to 79. Patients were allowed to have had prior anti-PD-1, anti-PD-L1 or anti-CTLA-4 therapy, and approximately 40% of the dose-escalation patients had been treated with checkpoint inhibitors. Partial responses occurred in three dose-escalation patients: two with cutaneous melanoma and one with hepatocellular carcinoma. The point of sequencing TCRbeta in the periphery was to test whether ivuxolimab changed TCR sequence diversity and drove clonal T-cell expansion. The paper covers the monotherapy dose-escalation part of the phase I ivuxolimab trial, which included N = 52 patients. General findings and caveats noted by the study authors: The antigen specificity of the clonally expanded peripheral T cells was not determined. In partial responders in the 0.1-3.0 mg/kg groups, normalized peripheral clonal expansion was found to be among the lowest, especially among CD8+ T cells. At doses from 0.1 to 3.0 mg/kg, clonal expansion was seen in both CD4+ and CD8+ blood T cells between baseline and week 6. On average, CD8+ T cells showed more expanded clones than CD4+ T cells after ivuxolimab. Low levels of normalized T-cell clonal expansion were also seen in some patients who did not respond.

Genomic DNA was isolated from the sorted cells so that the TCRbeta CDR3 region could be sequenced. The immunoSEQ Assay was used for sequencing of TCRbeta CDR3 regions. TCRdb holds this immuneACCESS table with in-frame rearrangements only. Some clones are missing; in checked studies, unresolved V genes explain under half, and the rest has no known cause. Across this sample there are fewer than 75,000 clones, with roughly 91% seen only once. The ten largest clones take up 0.77% of the sample. Material: CD4+ or CD8+ T cells sorted from blood, obtained in a trial of the OX40 agonist ivuxolimab. The sequence derives from an adult with an advanced solid tumor such as melanoma, head and neck, liver or kidney cancer.

The sequenced DNA: TGTGCCAGCAGCTTACAGGGCACTAGTTATACGGGAGGCAATCAGCCCCAGCATTTT. Its product reads: CASSLQGTSYTGGNQPQHF. This chain is built from TRBV7-2 and TRBJ1-5; a tentative D call is TRBD1 (5 bases match). V is pared back by 2 bases and J by 2 bases, with 22 bases lying between the germline termini. Reading the germline V gene gives CDR1 SGHTA and CDR2 FQGNSA. There are 19 amino acids in the CDR3, from cysteine to phenylalanine inclusive. Kept here is only the CDR3 DNA, which spans 57 bases and is read in frame from base 1.